This TCR beta chain was captured by sequencing in a study of T cell responses to AZD1222 COVID-19 vaccine (dated by TCRdb to the early 2020s). Regarding the complete study: AZD1222 recipients given second doses at about 4 weeks or at about 12 weeks were pooled, since spike-specific TCR depth and breadth were not found to differ between the two schedules. Enrollment into the trials was organized by age into subgroups of 18-55, 56-69 and 70-plus years, and those subgroups contained approximately 150, 30 and 60 TCR-sequenced participants, respectively. TCR sequencing was performed for roughly 250 trial participants, of whom approximately 200 were given two doses of AZD1222 and around 25 were given two doses of MenACWY control vaccine. Study-wide conclusions, independent of this receptor: Epitopes outside the regions mutated in the B.1.351 and B.1.1.7 variants were reportedly recognized by nearly half of the unique spike-specific TCRs. CD4 TCRs associated with the vaccine covered the entire spike protein, and the dominant responses were in regions 160-218 and 743-854. No day 14 peak-response samples were available, so repertoires were characterized only after the peak T cell response. Participants were mostly white British and included more females than males, and it was suggested by the authors that clonal diversity may have been underestimated. The 56-69-year group was small, and its depth increase did not reach significance, likely because of low power. Spike-specific TCR breadth and depth rose significantly after two AZD1222 doses compared with day 0 and with MenACWY recipients. Only a handful of AZD1222 recipients were SARS-CoV-2 seropositive at baseline, limiting conclusions about previously exposed vaccinees.

About this clone itself: What antigen it recognizes has not been identified. No base quality information exists; no much larger clone differs at one position.

Taken from the germline V gene, the CDR1 and CDR2 loops are SGHTA and FQGNSA. Reading from cysteine to phenylalanine, the CDR3 counts 16 amino acids. Only the CDR3 part of the read is kept: 48 bases, read in frame from the first base. V is shortened by 5 bases, J by 10 bases, and the region joining them spans 24 bases. In the paper's terms, the time point label means: baseline before first vaccination. Vaccinee samples came from UK trials COV001 and COV002, including a single-blind randomized controlled phase 2/3 trial of AZD1222 (ChAdOx1 nCoV-19) in healthy adults. Trial participant PBMC samples were collected at day 0 and day 28 after the second dose for TCRbeta chain sequencing. The CDR3 regions of human TCRbeta chains were analyzed by immunosequencing. Per the original workflow: TCRs in the repertoires were matched against a reference library of SARS-CoV-2-specific TCRs that had been generated with the MIRA antigen-specificity platform. Breadth was defined as the fraction of unique TCRs that were SARS-CoV-2-associated. Depth was defined as the fraction of total T cells that were SARS-CoV-2-associated. Using the MIRA data, every spike-specific TCR was mapped to the spike region that the TCR reacted to and assigned to either a CD4 or a CD8 class. Log10-transformed breadth and depth values were compared by one-way ANOVA with Sidak's multiple comparisons tests. Entries here come from immuneACCESS through TCRdb and include only in-frame sequences with V and J called. Some clones fail to appear in such tables; in the studies checked, an unresolved V gene covers under half of the shortfall, and the cause of the remainder is unknown. V and J calls and clone size are those listed in that table; D and trimming were worked out from the DNA. This sample holds under 60,000 clones; around four fifths were observed only once. About 9.4% of the sample goes to the ten largest clones.

This clonotype originated in an adult in good health. The sample consisted of peripheral blood, taken on day 0 of AZD1222 vaccination. Recombination linked TRBV7-2 to TRBJ2-1; the D gene remains uncertain. The DNA sequence is TGTGCCAGCAGCCGTACGGGTCCGACGATAGGCGGCGAGCAGTTCTTC. This encodes CASSRTGPTIGGEQFF. With the rest looked up from the reference TRBV7-2 and TRBJ2-1 genes rather than sequenced, the full variable domain is GAGVSQSPSNKVTEKGKDVELRCDPISGHTALYWYRQSLGQGLEFLIYFQGNSAPDKSGLPSDRFSAERTGGSVSTLTIQRTQQEDSAVYLCASSRTGPTIGGEQFFGPGTRLTVL.